These T cell receptor beta chains were read from a single sample in a study of a mutant IDH1 vaccine in newly diagnosed glioma. The data were produced by immunoSEQ multiplex PCR, yet TCRdb's version contains in-frame clones alone and is incomplete. This sample carries roughly 43,000 clones, approximately 79% of them seen once, and the ten largest clones take around 20%. What these receptors recognize is not known. The specimen comprised PBMCs, sampled from a glioma patient whose treatment included an IDH1 peptide vaccine. The receptor set was obtained from a young man with glioma. Some clones in this sample may be carry-over from other donors' samples. Each CDR3 is given with its conserved first and last residue. Each record gives: J gene, clone size, V gene, D gene, CDR3 protein, CDR3 DNA. The D gene is left open where the match is weak. Clone size, where shown, is once, few, many, or a class for clones that have expanded.

TRBJ1-4,.,TRBV2,.,CASSDGRGNEKLFF,TGTGCCAGTTCGGATGGTAGGGGGAATGAAAAACTGTTTTTT
TRBJ1-1,once,TRBV5-6,TRBD1,CASSGQGAGTEAFF,TGTGCCAGCTCCGGCCAGGGGGCGGGCACTGAAGCTTTCTTT
TRBJ2-3,few,TRBV14,TRBD2,CASSQGTSGGADTQYF,TGTGCCAGCAGCCAAGGAACTAGCGGGGGCGCAGATACGCAGTATTTT
TRBJ1-4,once,TRBV4-3,.,CASSQVARGGNEKLFF,TGCGCCAGCAGCCAAGTTGCAAGGGGGGGGAATGAAAAACTGTTTTTT
TRBJ2-2,.,TRBV7-9,.,CASSSPHGELFF,TGTGCCAGCAGCTCACCGCACGGGGAGCTGTTTTTT
TRBJ1-1,.,TRBV4-3,TRBD1,CASSQEPHRGNTEAFF,TGCGCCAGCAGCCAAGAACCCCACAGGGGGAACACTGAAGCTTTCTTT
TRBJ1-2,.,TRBV19,.,CASSIKLSYGYTF,TGTGCCAGTAGTATTAAGTTGAGCTATGGCTACACCTTC
TRBJ1-2,once,TRBV7-6,.,CASSLEGYGYTF,TGTGCCAGCAGCTTAGAAGGCTATGGCTACACCTTC
TRBJ1-2,.,TRBV5-1,.,CASSLSQSNYGYTF,TGCGCCAGCAGCTTGAGTCAGTCTAACTATGGCTACACCTTC
TRBJ2-2,.,TRBV5-5,.,CASSLARAGTGELFF,TGTGCCAGCAGCTTGGCCCGGGCAGGCACCGGGGAGCTGTTTTTT
TRBJ2-7,.,TRBV5-1,.,CASSAGISSSYEQYF,TGCGCCAGCAGCGCAGGAATTTCGAGCTCCTACGAGCAGTACTTC
TRBJ1-2,few,TRBV30,.,CAWSVRTGTNYGYTF,TGTGCCTGGAGTGTACGGACGGGAACTAACTATGGCTACACCTTC
TRBJ2-1,.,TRBV9,.,CASSVGQGFYNEQFF,TGTGCCAGCAGCGTCGGCCAGGGGTTTTACAATGAGCAGTTCTTC
TRBJ1-2,.,TRBV2,.,CASPPGKTSFGGYTF,TGTGCCAGCCCCCCGGGAAAGACCTCGTTTGGTGGCTACACCTTC
TRBJ2-5,medium-sized,TRBV4-1,TRBD2,CASSQDPGGQETQYF,TGCGCCAGCAGCCAAGACCCGGGGGGCCAAGAGACCCAGTACTTC